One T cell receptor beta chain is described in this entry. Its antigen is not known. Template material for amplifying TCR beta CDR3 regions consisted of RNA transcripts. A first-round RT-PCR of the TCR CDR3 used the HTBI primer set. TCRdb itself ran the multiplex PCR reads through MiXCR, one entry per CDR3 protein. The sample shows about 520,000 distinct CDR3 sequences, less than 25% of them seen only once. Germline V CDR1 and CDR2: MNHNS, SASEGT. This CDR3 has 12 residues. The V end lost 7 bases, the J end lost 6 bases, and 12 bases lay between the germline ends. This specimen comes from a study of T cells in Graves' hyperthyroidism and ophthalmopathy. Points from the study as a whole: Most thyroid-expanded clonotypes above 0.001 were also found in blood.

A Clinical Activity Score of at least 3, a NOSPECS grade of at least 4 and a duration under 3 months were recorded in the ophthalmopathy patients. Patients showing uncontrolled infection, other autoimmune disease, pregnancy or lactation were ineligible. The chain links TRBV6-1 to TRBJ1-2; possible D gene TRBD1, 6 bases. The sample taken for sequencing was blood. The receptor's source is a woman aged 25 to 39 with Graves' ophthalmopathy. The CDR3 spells CASTEAGDGYTF. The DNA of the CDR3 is TGTGCCAGCACCGAAGCAGGGGATGGCTACACCTTC.